The source of this TCR beta chain is a study of PD-1 blockade in classical Hodgkin lymphoma. Sequencing was performed with immunoSEQ multiplex PCR; in TCRdb, only in-frame clones are kept and a portion is missing. The sample carries roughly 150,000 clones, approximately 81% recorded once. For this clone: Its antigen is unknown.

Every patient experienced relapse after autologous stem cell transplantation, and brentuximab vedotin exposure varied. Trimming took 2 bases from V and 0 from J, leaving 10 bases between them. Looked up from germline, CDR1 is MNHNY and CDR2 is SVGAGI (reference sequence). CDR3 length equals 16 residues. Study results and limitations: Patients newly diagnosed and complete responders had comparable baseline diversity.

The genes are TRBV6-6 and TRBJ1-4, with D unclear. The specimen comprised peripheral blood mononuclear cells (PBMCs), sampled before the second cycle of nivolumab. The source is a human donor with classical Hodgkin lymphoma. The CDR3 loop reads CASSYGSPATNEKLFF. DNA of the CDR3: TGTGCCAGCAGTTACGGCAGCCCTGCAACTAATGAAAAACTGTTTTTT.